This note documents a single T cell receptor beta chain sequence. These data originate in a study of blood T cell repertoires in COVID-19. Repertoires were generated with immunoSEQ multiplex PCR, while TCRdb's copy carries only in-frame clones and drops some. The sample has under 250,000 clones, more than 75% seen once. The CDR3 totals 17 residues. The junction had 15 bases not matched to a gene; V was cut back by 4 bases and J by 10 bases. CDR1 is SGHDN and CDR2 is FVKESK in the germline V gene. The receptor was isolated from a man aged 45-65 years with COVID-19, enrolled during active disease. Material: peripheral blood. The chain joins TRBV14 to TRBJ2-1; 11 nucleotides agree with TRBD1. The CDR3 loop is CASSPRTGGLQGGEQFF. The CDR3 nucleotides are TGTGCCAGCAGCCCGCGGACAGGGGGCCTCCAGGGAGGAGAGCAGTTCTTC.